The 29 T cell receptor beta chains below were found in one sample sequenced in a study of beta chain features in type 1 diabetes. Their recognized antigens are unknown. Broader study findings: A moderate, significant TCRB CDR3 shortening appeared in type 1 diabetes across four CD4+ subsets.

Expressed TCRB transcripts were sequenced because the entire RNA isolate underwent reverse transcription. Assay: immunoSEQ multiplex PCR; the TCRdb copy retains only in-frame clones and omits some. The sample yields more than 200,000 clones, 16% seen once. Sequences were obtained from naive CD4+ T cells from blood. The source of these receptors is a man aged 25-45 years with type 1 diabetes.

The chain carries TRBV25-1 and TRBJ2-3, with a possible D match to TRBD2 (6 bases). The V gene lost 0 bases and the J gene lost 4 bases, with 14 bases spanning the gap. The CDR3 extends over 16 amino acids. The germline CDR1 and CDR2 sequences are MGHDK and SYGVNS. CDR3 residues: CASSEYGGSGSDTQYF. CDR3 in DNA: TGTGCCAGCAGTGAATACGGGGGTAGTGGTTCAGATACGCAGTATTTT. Supplemented by reference TRBV25-1 and TRBJ2-3, the full variable domain reads EADIYQTPRYLVIGTGKKITLECSQTMGHDKMYWYQQDPGMELHLIHYSYGVNSTEKGDLSSESTVSRIRTEHFPLTLESARPSHTSQYLCASSEYGGSGSDTQYFGPGTRLTVL.

This clone was counted a few times. The rearrangement joins TRBV4-1 to TRBJ2-7; D is unclear. Germline CDR1 MGHRA, CDR2 YSYEKL. Trimming shortened V by 8 bases and J by 2 bases, and 19 bases separated the two germline ends. The CDR3 is 15 residues long. The DNA of the CDR3 is TGCGCCAGCGGAAGCCGTAGACTGAATACCTACGAGCAGTACTTC. Translation: CASGSRRLNTYEQYF.

The V call is TRBV19, the J call TRBJ2-3; 8 bases align to TRBD2. Germline trimming cut 8 bases from V and 6 bases from J; bases unmatched to any gene: 13. The CDR3 spans 15 residues. In germline, CDR1 is LNHDA, CDR2 SQIVND (reference sequence). The CDR3 loop reads CASAPGGAGVDTQYF. For the CDR3, the DNA is TGTGCCAGTGCCCCTGGGGGAGCGGGAGTGGATACGCAGTATTTT.

On this clone: Other DNA sequences in the same sample also yield this CDR3. The J gene is TRBJ2-3, the V gene TRBV7-9, with D unclear. CDR1 is SEHNR and CDR2 is FQNEAQ in the germline V gene (reference sequence). The length of the CDR3 is 15 residues. The V gene lost 1 base and the J gene lost 0 bases, with 8 bases spanning the gap. CDR3 loop: CASSLVAASTDTQYF. In DNA form, the CDR3 reads TGTGCCAGCAGCTTAGTCGCAGCGAGCACAGATACGCAGTATTTT.

The chain links TRBV28 to TRBJ1-2, with unresolved D. The ends were cut back, 3 bases at V and 2 bases at J, with 19 bases in the middle. This CDR3 contains 17 residues. Germline V gives CDR1 MDHEN, CDR2 SYDVKM. Written as DNA, the CDR3 is TGTGCCAGCAGTTTGCCTACTAGGGTTGACGAGAACTATGGCTACACCTTC. Its translation is CASSLPTRVDENYGYTF.

The rearrangement uses TRBV4-2 and TRBJ1-2, with D unclear. Between the trimmed V and J ends, which lost 0 bases and 5 bases, there was a span of 4 bases. The germline CDR1 and CDR2 sequences are LGHNA and YNFKEQ. This CDR3 is 12 amino acids long. The CDR3: CASSQDQYGYTF. The CDR3 nucleotides are TGTGCCAGCAGCCAAGATCAATATGGCTACACCTTC.

The chain links TRBV10-3 to TRBJ2-7; D is unclear. The CDR3 loop spans 14 amino acids. The V end was cut by 4 bases, the J end by 2 bases, with 12 bases between. Germline V gives CDR1 ENHRY, CDR2 SYGVKD. Here the CDR3 reads CAISAGLGPYEQYF. CDR3 coding DNA: TGTGCCATCAGTGCCGGGCTCGGCCCCTACGAGCAGTACTTC.

This rearrangement joins TRBV6-4 to TRBJ2-3, with TRBD1 matching over 8 bases. V gave up 4 bases and J gave up 3 bases; unmatched junction bases: 6. The CDR3 has 15 residues. The germline gives CDR1 MRHNA, CDR2 SNTAGT. In DNA form, the CDR3 reads TGTGCCAGCAGTGCCTTCGACAGGGGAACAGATACGCAGTATTTT. Protein: CASSAFDRGTDTQYF.

The rearrangement links TRBV23-1 to TRBJ1-1; unclear D gene. TRBV23-1 is an ORF, with its function uncertain. Trimming took off 4 bases at V and 1 base at J, with 16 bases between the two ends. This CDR3 contains 16 residues. The CDR3 here is CASSPNRAAPNTEAFF. The CDR3 DNA reads TGCGCCAGCAGTCCTAACCGGGCGGCGCCGAACACTGAAGCTTTCTTT.

The CDR3 DNA reads as TGTGCCAGTAGGAGGACTAGCGGAGACTCCTACGAGCAGTACTTC. It is translated as CASRRTSGDSYEQYF. The chain joins TRBV19 to TRBJ2-7; 10 bases agree with TRBD2. Germline V gene sequence: CDR1 LNHDA, CDR2 SQIVND (reference sequence). CDR3 length equals 15 residues. The V and J ends lost 6 bases and 0 bases, in that order; junction bases with no gene match: 5.

This clone came up a few times. CDR3 sequence: CAWSARLANEQFF. The DNA of the CDR3 is TGTGCCTGGAGTGCCAGACTAGCCAATGAGCAGTTCTTC. The chain uses TRBV30 and TRBJ2-1; TRBD2 matches at 7 bases. V lost 1 base and J lost 6; bases outside the gene matches: 3. This CDR3 has 13 residues. Looked up from germline, CDR1 is GTSNPN and CDR2 is SVGIG (reference sequence).

This rearrangement joins TRBV29-1 to TRBJ2-5, with D possibly being TRBD2 (7 bases). This CDR3 spans 13 amino acids. Germline V gene data show CDR1 as SQVTM and CDR2 as ANQGSEA. Trimming shortened V by 4 bases and J by 5 bases, and 14 bases separated the two germline ends. CDR3 region: CSVVGARGETQYF. For the CDR3, the DNA is TGCAGCGTTGTGGGGGCGCGGGGGGAGACCCAGTACTTC. The variable domain in full, completed from reference TRBV29-1 and TRBJ2-5, reads SAVISQKPSRDICQRGTSLTIQCQVDSQVTMMFWYRQQPGQSLTLIATANQGSEATYESGFVIDKFPISRPNLTFSTLTVSNMSPEDSSIYLCSVVGARGETQYFGPGTRLLVL.

This clone was counted at least ten times. The gene calls are TRBV30 and TRBJ2-1, with 11 nucleotides matching TRBD2. The ends lost 5 bases at V and 1 base at J; junction bases unmatched: 1. The CDR3 consists of 14 residues. From germline, CDR1 is GTSNPN and CDR2 SVGIG (reference sequence). As DNA, the CDR3 is TGTGCCTGGGGACTAGCGGGTTCCTACAATGAGCAGTTCTTC. Encoded protein: CAWGLAGSYNEQFF.

The CDR3 region has the DNA TGTGCCAGCAGCCAGACAGGGGTAGGAGAGACCCAGTACTTC. Encoded protein: CASSQTGVGETQYF. The chain has TRBV25-1 and TRBJ2-5; the match to TRBD1 covers 8 bases. V dropped 6 bases and J dropped 4; count of bases not matched to a gene: 7. Per germline, CDR1 MGHDK and CDR2 SYGVNS. This CDR3 region has 14 residues.

The V call is TRBV30, the J call TRBJ1-2; D is unresolved. This CDR3 contains 12 residues. The germline gives CDR1 GTSNPN, CDR2 SVGIG (reference sequence). Trimming removed 0 bases at V and 8 bases at J, with 10 bases between. DNA for the CDR3: TGTGCCTGGAGTGTTAATTGGAGAGGCTACACCTTC. It encodes CAWSVNWRGYTF.

This chain joins TRBV9 and TRBJ2-3; 14 nucleotides align to TRBD2. Germline CDR1 SGDLS, CDR2 YYNGEE. V shed 2 bases and J 6 bases; nucleotides not matched to a gene: 8. The CDR3 loop spans 17 amino acids. CDR3 in amino acids: CASSVAGLAGGRDTQYF. The CDR3 region has the DNA TGTGCCAGCAGCGTTGCTGGACTAGCGGGAGGACGCGATACGCAGTATTTT.

The chain links TRBV15 to TRBJ2-3, with D hard to call. The CDR3 extends over 16 amino acids. Trimming removed 1 base at V and 0 bases at J, with 11 bases between. Looked up from germline, CDR1 is LNHNV and CDR2 is YYDKDF (reference sequence). This CDR3 reads CATSRGGQTSTDTQYF. CDR3 DNA sequence: TGTGCCACCAGCAGAGGAGGCCAAACTAGCACAGATACGCAGTATTTT.

This clone occurred a few times. This chain uses TRBV5-4 with TRBJ2-7, with 9 bases aligning to TRBD2. The CDR3 covers 14 residues. Germline V gene lookup returns CDR1 SGHNT and CDR2 YYREEE (reference sequence). V gave up 0 bases and J gave up 5 bases; unmatched junction bases: 3. The CDR3 DNA sequence: TGTGCCAGCAGCTTGGTACCTAGCGGGAACGAGCAGTACTTC. Its protein product is CASSLVPSGNEQYF. The complete variable domain, with remaining parts taken from reference TRBV5-4 and TRBJ2-7, reads ETGVTQSPTHLIKTRGQQVTLRCSSQSGHNTVSWYQQALGQGPQFIFQYYREEENGRGNFPPRFSGLQFPNYSSELNVNALELDDSALYLCASSLVPSGNEQYFGPGTRLTVT.

The V call is TRBV5-1, the J call TRBJ2-3; no clear D gene. The length of the CDR3 is 16 residues. The germline gives CDR1 SGHRS, CDR2 YFSETQ. V gave up 0 bases and J gave up 3 bases, with 14 bases separating them. The CDR3 DNA sequence: TGCGCCAGCAGCTTGGCATACCAGACGACTACAGATACGCAGTATTTT. Protein: CASSLAYQTTTDTQYF.

Only a few counts were recorded for this clone. V and J are TRBV28 and TRBJ2-5; D perhaps matches TRBD2 (5 bases). The CDR3 contains 12 residues. The germline V gene has CDR1 MDHEN and CDR2 SYDVKM. Trimming took off 7 bases at V and 9 bases at J, with 15 bases between the two ends. The CDR3 loop is CASTAGQAAQYF. The CDR3 DNA reads TGTGCCAGCACGGCGGGTCAAGCGGCCCAGTACTTC.

CDR3: CASSPTSGSHNEQFF. As DNA, the CDR3 is TGTGCCAGCAGCCCTACGTCAGGGTCCCACAATGAGCAGTTCTTC. The chain couples TRBV27 to TRBJ2-1; D is perhaps TRBD1 (5 bases). The CDR3 length is 15 residues. Trimming cost V 6 bases and J 5 bases, with 17 bases left between them. Germline V gives CDR1 MNHEY, CDR2 SMNVEV (reference sequence).

This clone was seen a few times. The genes are TRBV7-2 and TRBJ2-3; D unresolved. The ends were cut back, 5 bases at V and 2 bases at J, with 8 bases in the middle. CDR1 is SGHTA, CDR2 FQGNSA, per germline. This CDR3 contains 13 residues. The CDR3 loop is CASSQSYTDTQYF. CDR3 DNA: TGTGCCAGCAGCCAAAGTTACACAGATACGCAGTATTTT.

In its sample, this clone was seen a few times. This chain connects TRBV10-3 to TRBJ1-1; the D is unclear. This CDR3 has 13 residues. V gave up 9 bases and J gave up 1 base, with 12 bases separating them. Germline lookup yields CDR1 ENHRY and CDR2 SYGVKD. CDR3 region: CAICPEANTEAFF. DNA of the CDR3: TGTGCCATTTGTCCTGAGGCGAACACTGAAGCTTTCTTT.

This clone was detected only a few times. The chain combines TRBV6-1 with TRBJ2-1; D may be TRBD1 or TRBD2 (5 bases each). Per germline, CDR1 MNHNS and CDR2 SASEGT. The V end was cut by 1 base, the J end by 5 bases, with 15 bases between. The length of the CDR3 is 16 residues. In DNA form, the CDR3 reads TGTGCCAGCAGTGAAGAGGAGTGGGGGTTCGACAATGAGCAGTTCTTC. This encodes CASSEEEWGFDNEQFF.

The genes are TRBV7-9 and TRBJ2-6; possible D gene TRBD2, 5 bases. V lost 5 bases to trimming and J lost 0 bases, with 5 bases between them. The CDR3 is 14 amino acids. Germline CDR1 and CDR2: SEHNR and FQNEAQ (reference sequence). Here the CDR3 reads CASSRDSGANVLTF. The CDR3 DNA follows: TGTGCCAGCAGCCGGGACTCTGGGGCCAACGTCCTGACTTTC.

About this clone: The sample carries other DNA sequences with the same CDR3. The chain joins TRBV2 to TRBJ2-5, with D hard to call. The germline V and J ends were trimmed by 5 bases and 0 bases, with 7 bases remaining between them. Germline lookup yields CDR1 SNHLY and CDR2 FYNNEI. The CDR3 loop spans 13 amino acids. As DNA, the CDR3 is TGTGCCAGCAGTCGGTCGTACCAAGAGACCCAGTACTTC. Residues: CASSRSYQETQYF.

The chain joins TRBV30 to TRBJ1-3, with 9 bases aligning to TRBD1. After removal of 5 bases from V and 7 bases from J, the junction contained 3 bases not matched to a gene. Germline CDR1 reads GTSNPN; CDR2 reads SVGIG (reference sequence). This CDR3 has 12 amino acids. The CDR3 is CAWDGQGNTIYF. CDR3 nucleotide sequence: TGTGCCTGGGACGGACAGGGGAACACCATATATTTT.

The chain carries TRBV7-2 and TRBJ2-3; the D is unclear. This CDR3 contains 12 residues. V was pared by 2 bases and J by 4 bases, with 4 bases between. Per the germline V gene, CDR1 is SGHTA and CDR2 is FQGNSA. CDR3 DNA sequence: TGTGCCAGCAGCTTACTAGCAGATACGCAGTATTTT. It codes for CASSLLADTQYF. Combining the CDR3 with reference TRBV7-2 and TRBJ2-3 gives the whole variable domain GAGVSQSPSNKVTEKGKDVELRCDPISGHTALYWYRQSLGQGLEFLIYFQGNSAPDKSGLPSDRFSAERTGGSVSTLTIQRTQQEDSAVYLCASSLLADTQYFGPGTRLTVL.

The chain carries TRBV28 and TRBJ1-2, with D hard to call. The CDR3 is 11 amino acids. CDR1 and CDR2 (germline): MDHEN, SYDVKM. Trimming removed 6 bases at V and 8 bases at J, with 10 bases between. The CDR3 sequence: CASSLPRGYTF. CDR3 DNA: TGTGCCAGCAGCCTTCCGCGGGGCTACACCTTC.